These 6 T cell receptor beta chains originate from one sample sequenced in a study of cytomegalovirus exposure and HLA in healthy donors. The PCR had 60 Vbeta and 13 Jbeta primers. Here immunoSEQ multiplex PCR was the method, and the copy in TCRdb shows in-frame clones only, minus some. Of around 94,000 clones in the sample, 60% to 80% were seen once. What was sequenced was PBMCs. The receptor source for this set is a woman between 55 and 75 years old in good health and CMV-seropositive.

The chain joins TRBV4-2 to TRBJ2-1; D remains unclear. V gave up 5 bases and J gave up 10 bases, with 12 bases separating them. Germline-derived CDR1 and CDR2 are LGHNA and YNFKEQ. CDR3 length equals 12 residues. The CDR3 DNA sequence: TGTGCCAGCAGCGACTCCTTTTTGGAGCAGTTCTTC. Protein: CASSDSFLEQFF.

In DNA, the CDR3 is TGTGCCAGCTCAGCCGGACTAGCGGTCCCGGAGACCCAGTACTTC. Translation: CASSAGLAVPETQYF. This rearrangement joins TRBV18 to TRBJ2-5; 10 bases agree with TRBD2. With 5 bases clipped from V and 5 bases from J, the junction kept 8 bases outside the gene matches. CDR1 and CDR2 from the germline V gene are KGHSH and LQKENI. The CDR3 consists of 15 residues.

This clone was detected once. The chain joins TRBV19 to TRBJ2-1, with TRBD2 matching 8 bases. The ends lost 3 bases at V and 3 bases at J; junction bases unmatched: 4. Germline-derived CDR1 and CDR2 are LNHDA and SQIVND (reference sequence). The CDR3 runs 15 residues. The CDR3 sequence is CASSIGTSNYNEQFF. DNA for the CDR3: TGTGCCAGTAGTATCGGGACTAGTAACTACAATGAGCAGTTCTTC. The complete variable domain, with remaining parts taken from reference TRBV19 and TRBJ2-1, reads DGGITQSPKYLFRKEGQNVTLSCEQNLNHDAMYWYRQDPGQGLRLIYYSQIVNDFQKGDIAEGYSVSREKKESFPLTVTSAQKNPTAFYLCASSIGTSNYNEQFFGPGTRLTVL.

This clone was counted a few times. The genes are TRBV9 and TRBJ1-2, with a tentative D call TRBD1 (5 bases). Germline V gives CDR1 SGDLS, CDR2 YYNGEE. V lost 0 bases to trimming and J lost 4 bases, with 13 bases between them. The CDR3 runs 15 residues. The chain's CDR3 is CASSVESGHPYGYTF. In nucleotides, the CDR3 is TGTGCCAGCAGCGTAGAGTCAGGACATCCCTATGGCTACACCTTC.

V gene TRBV27 combines with J gene TRBJ2-1; 9 bases map to TRBD2. Looked up from germline, CDR1 is MNHEY and CDR2 is SMNVEV (reference sequence). The CDR3 runs to 17 residues. The ends lost 3 bases at V and 4 bases at J; junction bases unmatched: 10. The CDR3 loop reads CASSLRGRGGPYNEQFF. The CDR3 DNA reads as TGTGCCAGCAGTTTGAGGGGGCGGGGGGGGCCTTACAATGAGCAGTTCTTC.

This chain uses TRBV9 with TRBJ2-7; no definite D call. V was clipped by 0 bases and J by 2 bases, with 9 bases between them. The CDR3 loop spans 14 amino acids. CDR1 SGDLS and CDR2 YYNGEE come from the germline V gene. The CDR3 nucleotides are TGTGCCAGCAGCGTAGCAGGCAGACCCTACGAGCAGTACTTC. Translated, it gives CASSVAGRPYEQYF.